These 5 T cell receptor beta chains share one sample of origin, sequenced in a study of T cells in narcolepsy. The table came from immunoSEQ multiplex PCR; TCRdb's copy has only in-frame clones and leaves some out. The repertoire consists of 25,000 to 35,000 clones, with 70% to 80% occurring once and the leading ten covering 1.1%. Sequenced input: CD45RA- memory CD4+ T cells from PBMCs. The origin of the receptors is a human donor with narcolepsy.

This chain links TRBV10-3 with TRBJ2-5; 7 bases are shared with TRBD2. The CDR3 is made up of 12 amino acids. Germline loops: CDR1 ENHRY, CDR2 SYGVKD. V dropped 6 bases and J dropped 5; count of bases not matched to a gene: 3. The CDR3 region is CAIRTSSETQYF. CDR3 DNA: TGTGCCATCAGGACTAGCAGTGAGACCCAGTACTTC.

The rearrangement links TRBV7-2 to TRBJ2-7; D is perhaps TRBD1 or TRBD2 (5 bases each). CDR3 size: 14 residues. Between the trimmed V and J ends, which lost 3 bases and 6 bases, there was a span of 15 bases. Germline V lookup: CDR1 SGHTA, CDR2 FQGNSA. The CDR3 spells CASSFAQVGGEQYF. The DNA of the CDR3 is TGTGCCAGCAGCTTCGCTCAAGTTGGGGGCGAGCAGTACTTC.

V gene TRBV6-1 combines with J gene TRBJ2-7; D possibly corresponds to TRBD1 (6 bases). The germline V and J ends were trimmed by 6 bases and 4 bases, with 13 bases remaining between them. Germline V CDR1 and CDR2: MNHNS, SASEGT. The CDR3 contains 13 residues. CDR3 amino acids: CASRVLTGYEQYF. CDR3 coding DNA: TGTGCCAGCAGAGTATTAACAGGGTACGAGCAGTACTTC.

The genes are TRBV2 and TRBJ1-4; D is undetermined. V was shortened by 4 bases and J by 4 bases, with 7 bases between the two germline ends. The germline CDR1 and CDR2 sequences are SNHLY and FYNNEI. The CDR3 extends over 13 amino acids. In DNA, the CDR3 is TGTGCCAGCAGTGTTTCCCATAATGAAAAACTGTTTTTT. It is translated as CASSVSHNEKLFF.

The gene calls are TRBV28 and TRBJ2-2; 7 bases align to TRBD1. The V gene end was trimmed by 6 bases and the J gene end by 3 bases; junction bases not matched to a gene: 4. CDR3 size: 14 residues. Germline V CDR1 and CDR2: MDHEN, SYDVKM. Here the CDR3 reads CASSPQGYTGELFF. The CDR3 DNA reads TGTGCCAGCAGCCCACAGGGGTACACCGGGGAGCTGTTTTTT.